The source of this T cell receptor (beta chain) is a study of blood T cell repertoires in COVID-19. Germline CDR1 is SNHLY and CDR2 is FYNNEI. CDR3 size: 10 residues. Trimming cost V 7 bases and J 5 bases, with 6 bases left between them. In assigning cohorts, the study relied on participant-reported clinical history. In the authors' methods: Quantification of nucleated cells was approximated via reference gene primer amplification. The protocol was immunoSEQ multiplex PCR, while the TCRdb copy is restricted to in-frame clones and leaves out a portion. From that table come the V and J calls and clone size; the DNA was used to work out D and trimming. The top ten clones hold roughly 4% of a sample with under 250,000 clones, approximately 89% of them seen once.

The receptor was derived from a woman in her thirties with acute COVID-19. The chain employs TRBV2 and TRBJ2-7; no clear D. The sequenced sample was PBMCs or T cells enriched from blood (not recorded which). CDR3 amino acids: CASMQDEQYF. CDR3 nucleotide sequence: TGTGCCAGCATGCAGGACGAGCAGTACTTC.